Listed here are 12 T cell receptor beta chains from one sample, sequenced in a study of blood T cells in healthy people across ages. Using a J-beta primer mix together with a sample-barcoded 5' primer, a second PCR was run for roughly 7 to 11 cycles. Using its own MiXCR run on the 5' RACE reads, TCRdb lists one record per CDR3 protein. Among about 670,000 distinct CDR3 sequences listed, around 43% were seen once. The specimen sequenced was blood. These TCRs come from a man at least 80 years old in good health.

This clonotype was recorded only once. J is TRBJ2-5 and V is TRBV24-1; D may correspond to TRBD1 or TRBD2 (5 bases each). CDR3 length: 13 residues. Germline-derived CDR1 and CDR2 are KGHDR and SFDVKD. Trimming shortened V by 7 bases and J by 5 bases, and 13 bases separated the two germline ends. CDR3 loop: CATSDRGAETQYF. CDR3 nucleotide sequence: TGTGCCACCAGCGATAGGGGAGCGGAGACCCAGTACTTC.

This clonotype occurred a few times. The gene calls are TRBV7-9 and TRBJ2-1; 11 bases are shared with TRBD2. V lost 0 bases, J lost 4 bases, and 5 bases stayed unmatched. The germline V gene has CDR1 SEHNR and CDR2 FQNEAQ (reference sequence). CDR3 length: 17 amino acids. The CDR3 protein is CASSLAPGTSGYNEQFF. In DNA, the CDR3 is TGTGCCAGCAGCTTAGCTCCCGGGACTAGCGGTTACAATGAGCAGTTCTTC.

The genes are TRBV7-6 and TRBJ1-1; tentative D call: TRBD1 (5 bases). The CDR3 is 14 residues long. V gave up 3 bases and J gave up 3 bases, with 11 bases separating them. Germline assignment: CDR1 SGHVS and CDR2 FNYEAQ. CDR3 sequence: CASSFQGPYTEAFF. Written as DNA, the CDR3 is TGTGCCAGCAGCTTCCAGGGCCCCTACACTGAAGCTTTCTTT.

The V gene is TRBV6-2 or TRBV6-3, the J gene TRBJ2-1; D unresolved. The CDR3 totals 14 residues. Trimming pared 6 bases from V and 7 bases from J, leaving 16 bases between. Germline-derived CDR1 and CDR2 are MNHEY and SVGEGT. This chain's CDR3 is CASSPRHSKNEQFF. CDR3 DNA: TGTGCCAGCAGCCCCCGACATTCGAAGAATGAGCAGTTCTTC.

The chain employs TRBV7-6 and TRBJ1-2, with a possible D match to TRBD1 (5 bases). V lost 5 bases and J 1 base, leaving 8 bases between the germline ends. Per germline, CDR1 SGHVS and CDR2 FNYEAQ. The CDR3 has 13 residues. CDR3 bases: TGTGCCAGCAGCCGGACAAATAACTATGGCTACACCTTC. As protein: CASSRTNNYGYTF.

As for this clonotype: Given a much more abundant clone one base away, this may be a read error. The genes are TRBV6-2 or TRBV6-3 and TRBJ2-1, with D possibly matching TRBD2 (6 bases). The DNA end lines up better with TRBJ2-7; the J call may be wrong. In germline, CDR1 is MNHEY, CDR2 SVGEGT. The CDR3 is 16 residues long. Here the CDR3 reads CASRTSPGVTYNEQYF. Here the CDR3 DNA reads TGTGCCAGCAGGACCTCTCCGGGGGTAACCTACAATGAGCAGTACTTC.

Turning to this clonotype: A much larger clone lies one base from this, so it may be a read error. V usage is TRBV6-2 or TRBV6-3 and J usage is TRBJ2-1, with 9 bases fitting TRBD2. Matching the DNA end better, TRBJ2-7 makes the J call doubtful. The germline V gene has CDR1 MNHEY and CDR2 SVGEGT. This CDR3 has 16 amino acids. The CDR3 region has the DNA TGTGCCACGCGGACCCTAGCGGGGTATTCCTACAATGAGCAGTACTTC. As protein: CATRTLAGYSYNEQYF.

This clonotype was observed a few times. The rearrangement links TRBV2 to TRBJ2-3, with 8 bases fitting TRBD1. The CDR3 contains 15 residues. Germline V gives CDR1 SNHLY, CDR2 FYNNEI. V was clipped by 6 bases and J by 2 bases; unmatched bases: 7. The CDR3 nucleotides are TGTGCCAGCAGGGACAGGGCTCCACACACAGATACGCAGTATTTT. Translation: CASRDRAPHTDTQYF.

The table lists this clonotype with a few counts. V usage is TRBV27 and J usage is TRBJ2-3; the D gene is possibly TRBD1 (6 bases). The CDR3 consists of 16 residues. Germline CDR1 and CDR2: MNHEY and SMNVEV (reference sequence). The V and J ends lost 5 bases and 4 bases respectively, with 19 bases between them. The CDR3 region is CASSIQGASASDTQYF. The DNA for the CDR3 is TGTGCCAGCAGTATACAGGGCGCATCAGCATCAGATACGCAGTATTTT.

V usage is TRBV11-2 and J usage is TRBJ2-1, with 12 bases matching TRBD2. The germline CDR1 and CDR2 sequences are SGHAT and FQNNGV. With 2 bases clipped from V and 5 bases from J, the junction kept 10 bases outside the gene matches. The CDR3 totals 18 residues. The DNA of the CDR3 is TGTGCCAGCAGCTTACTAGCGGGAGGGTTCTATGTAAACAATGAGCAGTTCTTC. It translates to CASSLLAGGFYVNNEQFF.

This clonotype was seen a single time. The chain joins TRBV13 to TRBJ2-5, with TRBD1 as a possible D gene (5 bases). This CDR3 comprises 13 residues. Germline loops: CDR1 PRHDT, CDR2 FYEKMQ (reference sequence). V dropped 8 bases and J dropped 2 bases, with 12 bases sitting between them. The CDR3 coding sequence is TGTGCCAGCCGTGGGGCCCCGCAAGAGACCCAGTACTTC. Amino acid sequence: CASRGAPQETQYF. Complete variable domain (other parts from reference TRBV13 and TRBJ2-5): AAGVIQSPRHLIKEKRETATLKCYPIPRHDTVYWYQQGPGQDPQFLISFYEKMQSDKGSIPDRFSAQQFSDYHSELNMSSLELGDSALYFCASRGAPQETQYFGPGTRLLVL.

This clonotype showed up many times. The chain uses TRBV7-2 and TRBJ2-3, with D hard to call. The germline V gene has CDR1 SGHTA and CDR2 FQGNSA. Trimming took off 6 bases at V and 4 bases at J, with 11 bases between the two ends. The CDR3 length is 13 residues. The CDR3 DNA follows: TGTGCCAGCAGTCTTAGTTTGGCAGATACGCAGTATTTT. Protein sequence: CASSLSLADTQYF.